Listed here are 2 T cell receptor beta chains from one sample, sequenced in a study of cytotoxic CD8 clonotypes in ibrutinib-treated CLL. TCRdb keeps only in-frame clones here, not all; method: immunoSEQ multiplex PCR. The sample consists of under 15,000 clones, 50% to 75% of them appearing once. The sequencing used PBMCs, collected before ibrutinib treatment. The receptor set was obtained from a human donor with chronic lymphocytic leukemia.

The chain links TRBV19 to TRBJ1-2; 8 nucleotides align to TRBD1. After removal of 3 bases from V and 4 bases from J, the junction contained 4 bases not matched to a gene. The CDR3 spans 14 residues. The germline V gene encodes CDR1 LNHDA and CDR2 SQIVND (reference sequence). CDR3 DNA sequence: TGTGCCAGTAGTATGGCAGGGGGCTTCTATGGCTACACCTTC. As protein: CASSMAGGFYGYTF.

This clone has more than one count but fewer than ten. The CDR3 is CASSEAWGQPQHF. Written as DNA, the CDR3 is TGTGCCAGCAGTGAAGCCTGGGGTCAGCCCCAGCATTTT. The chain recombines TRBV6-1 with TRBJ1-5; D is undetermined. Germline V lookup: CDR1 MNHNS, CDR2 SASEGT. This CDR3 region has 13 residues. V gave up 0 bases and J gave up 6 bases, with 6 bases separating them.